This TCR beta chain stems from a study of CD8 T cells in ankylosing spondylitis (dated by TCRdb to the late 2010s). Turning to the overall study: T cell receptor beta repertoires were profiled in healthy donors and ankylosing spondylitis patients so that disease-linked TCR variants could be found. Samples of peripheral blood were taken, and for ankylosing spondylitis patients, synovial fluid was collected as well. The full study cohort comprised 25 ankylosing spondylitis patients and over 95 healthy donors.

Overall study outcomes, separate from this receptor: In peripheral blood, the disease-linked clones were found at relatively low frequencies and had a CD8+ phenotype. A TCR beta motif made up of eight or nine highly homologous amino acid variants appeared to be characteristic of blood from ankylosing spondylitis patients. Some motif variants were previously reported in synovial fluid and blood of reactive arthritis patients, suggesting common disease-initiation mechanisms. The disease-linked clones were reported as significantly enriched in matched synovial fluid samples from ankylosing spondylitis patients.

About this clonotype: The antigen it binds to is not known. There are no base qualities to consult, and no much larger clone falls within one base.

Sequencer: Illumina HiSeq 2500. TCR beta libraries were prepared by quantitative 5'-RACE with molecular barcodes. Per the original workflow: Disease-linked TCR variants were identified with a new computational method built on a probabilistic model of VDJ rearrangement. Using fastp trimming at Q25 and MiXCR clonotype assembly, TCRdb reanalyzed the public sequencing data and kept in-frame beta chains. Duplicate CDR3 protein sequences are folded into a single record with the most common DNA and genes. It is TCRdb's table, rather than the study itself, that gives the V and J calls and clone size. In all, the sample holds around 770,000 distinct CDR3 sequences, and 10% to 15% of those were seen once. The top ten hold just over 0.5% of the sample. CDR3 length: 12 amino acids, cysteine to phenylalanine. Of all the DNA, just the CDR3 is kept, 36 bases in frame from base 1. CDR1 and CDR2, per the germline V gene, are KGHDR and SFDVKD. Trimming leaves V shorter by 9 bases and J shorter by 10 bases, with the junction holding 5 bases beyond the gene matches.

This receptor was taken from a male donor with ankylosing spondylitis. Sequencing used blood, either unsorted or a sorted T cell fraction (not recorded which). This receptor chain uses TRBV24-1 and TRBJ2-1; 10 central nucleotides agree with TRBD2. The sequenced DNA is TGTGCCACCCAGAAACTAGCGGGGGAGCAGTTCTTC. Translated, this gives CATQKLAGEQFF.